Shown below are 30 T cell receptor beta chains from a single sample sequenced in a study of cytotoxic CD8 clonotypes in ibrutinib-treated CLL. Libraries were prepared by immunoSEQ multiplex PCR; TCRdb keeps only in-frame clonotypes and omits some of them. The sample holds more than 110,000 clones; 70% to 80% are singletons and the top ten take about 5%. Specimen: PBMCs, collected after 24 months of ibrutinib treatment. The source of these receptors is a human donor with chronic lymphocytic leukemia.

The rearrangement joins TRBV27 to TRBJ2-3; TRBD1 matches 9 bases. The CDR3 has 14 residues. With 4 bases clipped from V and 5 bases from J, the junction kept 4 bases outside the gene matches. CDR1 and CDR2 (germline): MNHEY, SMNVEV (reference sequence). The CDR3 bases are TGTGCCAGCAGTTGGACAGGGGTGGTAGATACGCAGTATTTT. Translation: CASSWTGVVDTQYF.

This clone was detected many times. The chain couples TRBV5-1 to TRBJ2-5; 7 bases fit TRBD2. V was pared by 4 bases and J by 1 base, with 4 bases of the junction left unmatched. The germline gives CDR1 SGHRS, CDR2 YFSETQ. CDR3 length: 14 residues. The CDR3 region is CASSVTSPQETQYF. The CDR3 DNA reads as TGCGCCAGCAGCGTGACTAGCCCCCAAGAGACCCAGTACTTC.

The CDR3 protein is CASGAGVGKLFF. The CDR3 nucleotides are TGTGCCAGCGGGGCAGGGGTCGGAAAACTGTTTTTT. The chain recombines TRBV4-2 with TRBJ1-4; possible D gene TRBD1, 6 bases. The V end was cut by 8 bases, the J end by 10 bases, with 14 bases between. Germline values: CDR1 LGHNA, CDR2 YNFKEQ. The CDR3 sequence is 12 residues long.

Here the CDR3 reads CASSLTGPSETQYF. CDR3 nucleotide sequence: TGTGCCAGCAGCCTCACGGGGCCTTCTGAGACCCAGTACTTC. This chain joins TRBV7-3 and TRBJ2-5; D may be TRBD1 or TRBD2 (5 bases each). The CDR3 is made up of 14 amino acids. From germline, CDR1 is SGHTA and CDR2 FQGTGA. Trimming removed 5 bases from V and 5 bases from J, with 15 bases in between.

Only a few counts were recorded for this clone. Other nucleotide sequences in the sample specify the same CDR3. The chain joins TRBV30 to TRBJ1-5; no clear D. V lost 0 bases and J lost 1, with 4 bases in between. Germline values: CDR1 GTSNPN, CDR2 SVGIG (reference sequence). The CDR3 has 13 residues. CDR3 residues: CAWSVQSNQPQHF. The CDR3 coding sequence is TGTGCCTGGAGTGTACAGAGCAATCAGCCCCAGCATTTT.

The V gene is TRBV2, the J gene TRBJ2-3; D is tentatively TRBD1 or TRBD2 (5 bases each). The V end lost 4 bases, the J end lost 5 bases, and 13 bases lay between the germline ends. Germline assignment: CDR1 SNHLY and CDR2 FYNNEI. This CDR3 has 14 residues. CDR3 coding DNA: TGTGCCAGCAGTGCAAGTGGGGGTCAAGATACGCAGTATTTT. It is translated as CASSASGGQDTQYF.

The chain combines TRBV7-6 with TRBJ2-7; D is ambiguous. V gave up 6 bases and J gave up 6 bases, with 12 bases separating them. The CDR3 extends over 12 amino acids. Germline V gene sequence: CDR1 SGHVS, CDR2 FNYEAQ. As DNA, the CDR3 is TGTGCCAGCAGTCTTGGGCCCGGCGAGCAGTACTTC. It encodes CASSLGPGEQYF.

The chain couples TRBV28 to TRBJ2-1, with 7 bases identical to TRBD1. V gave up 6 bases and J gave up 0 bases; unmatched junction bases: 5. Germline V gene lookup returns CDR1 MDHEN and CDR2 SYDVKM. The CDR3 covers 15 residues. The CDR3: CASSRTGSSYNEQFF. Here the CDR3 DNA reads TGTGCCAGCAGCCGGACAGGAAGCTCCTACAATGAGCAGTTCTTC.

The chain combines TRBV5-1 with TRBJ2-4; a possible D gene is TRBD1 (5 bases). Germline CDR1 is SGHRS and CDR2 is YFSETQ. The CDR3 has 16 amino acids. The V gene lost 0 bases and the J gene lost 5 bases, with 15 bases spanning the gap. CDR3 region: CASSLGGAPEQNIQYF. The CDR3 coding sequence is TGCGCCAGCAGCTTGGGTGGGGCCCCGGAACAAAACATTCAGTACTTC.

This sequence joins TRBV5-1 and TRBJ2-7; TRBD2 matches at 7 bases. Trimming cost V 7 bases and J 6 bases; bases outside gene matches: 10. Per germline, CDR1 SGHRS and CDR2 YFSETQ. This CDR3 region has 13 residues. In nucleotides, the CDR3 is TGCGCCAGCGCGCAGGGTTGGGAGGGCGAGCAGTACTTC. Residues: CASAQGWEGEQYF.

There are many counts of this clone. The rearrangement joins TRBV19 to TRBJ1-2, with D maybe TRBD1 (5 bases). Germline CDR1 is LNHDA and CDR2 is SQIVND (reference sequence). V was clipped by 3 bases and J by 8 bases, with 13 bases between them. This CDR3 is built from 13 residues. The CDR3 sequence is CASSMGGVDGYTF. The CDR3 DNA is TGTGCCAGTAGTATGGGGGGAGTGGACGGCTACACCTTC.

V gene TRBV5-1 combines with J gene TRBJ1-6; D is perhaps TRBD1 (5 bases). The V end lost 0 bases, the J end lost 8 bases, and 15 bases lay between the germline ends. The CDR3 covers 16 residues. Germline CDR1 SGHRS, CDR2 YFSETQ. The CDR3 DNA reads as TGCGCCAGCAGCTTGGCCGGGCCAGGGATGCATTCACCCCTCCACTTT. Translated: CASSLAGPGMHSPLHF.

This chain joins TRBV5-6 and TRBJ2-1, with D uncertain. CDR1 SGHDT and CDR2 YYEEEE come from the germline V gene. The CDR3 runs to 12 residues. V gave up 0 bases and J gave up 10 bases, with 8 bases separating them. CDR3 protein: CASSLGAGEQFF. CDR3 in DNA: TGTGCCAGCAGCTTGGGGGCCGGGGAGCAGTTCTTC.

CDR3 amino acids: CASSYIRPDTEAFF. The CDR3 DNA reads as TGTGCCAGCAGTTACATTCGTCCCGACACTGAAGCTTTCTTT. The rearrangement links TRBV6-5 to TRBJ1-1; the D is unclear. The CDR3 consists of 14 residues. Germline CDR1 MNHEY, CDR2 SVGAGI. V was trimmed by 2 bases and J by 3 bases, leaving 10 bases between them.

The chain recombines TRBV6-1 with TRBJ1-5; D gene unclear. Trimming took off 2 bases at V and 0 bases at J, with 5 bases between the two ends. Germline values: CDR1 MNHNS, CDR2 SASEGT. This CDR3 contains 14 residues. The DNA for the CDR3 is TGTGCCAGCAGTGAAAAAACTAGCAATCAGCCCCAGCATTTT. Translating it yields CASSEKTSNQPQHF.

The chain has TRBV18 and TRBJ2-7; 7 bases are a match to TRBD1. Germline values: CDR1 KGHSH, CDR2 LQKENI. The CDR3 runs to 14 residues. After removal of 4 bases from V and 2 bases from J, the junction contained 5 bases not matched to a gene. The CDR3 reads CASSLRDSAYEQYF. The CDR3 DNA sequence: TGTGCCAGCTCACTCCGGGACAGTGCCTACGAGCAGTACTTC.

This clone was counted at least ten times. The chain recombines TRBV7-6 with TRBJ2-1; D might be TRBD1 (6 bases). Germline loops: CDR1 SGHVS, CDR2 FNYEAQ. The V end lost 5 bases, the J end lost 7 bases, and 18 bases lay between the germline ends. This CDR3 has 15 residues. Written as DNA, the CDR3 is TGTGCCAGCAGCCTGGGGGCTTTAAGGAGGAATGAGCAGTTCTTC. As protein: CASSLGALRRNEQFF.

This chain joins TRBV7-9 and TRBJ1-1; D remains ambiguous. The germline V gene has CDR1 SEHNR and CDR2 FQNEAQ (reference sequence). The CDR3 has 12 residues. The V gene lost 7 bases and the J gene lost 3 bases, with 9 bases spanning the gap. CDR3 DNA sequence: TGTGCCAGCACGGTAGCGGACACTGAAGCTTTCTTT. Translated: CASTVADTEAFF.

The chain couples TRBV4-2 to TRBJ2-1, with 8 positions matching TRBD2. The CDR3 is made up of 17 amino acids. Germline V gives CDR1 LGHNA, CDR2 YNFKEQ. V dropped 3 bases and J dropped 8; count of bases not matched to a gene: 15. In nucleotides, the CDR3 is TGTGCCAGCAGCCACTCCGGGGTAGCGGGGACCTGGCATGAGCAGTTCTTC. Amino acids: CASSHSGVAGTWHEQFF.

The gene calls are TRBV9 and TRBJ2-3; D possibly corresponds to TRBD1 (5 bases). CDR3 length: 15 amino acids. CDR1 is SGDLS, CDR2 YYNGEE, per germline. The germline V and J ends were trimmed by 3 bases and 3 bases, with 14 bases remaining between them. In DNA, the CDR3 is TGTGCCAGCAGCGGGACAACTCAAGGGACAGATACGCAGTATTTT. It codes for CASSGTTQGTDTQYF.

The J gene is TRBJ2-7, the V gene TRBV6-6, with TRBD1 matching 10 bases. V trimming: 1 base; J trimming: 3 bases; junction bases outside the gene matches: 6. CDR1 is MNHNY and CDR2 is SVGAGI in the germline V gene (reference sequence). There are 16 residues in the CDR3. The DNA for the CDR3 is TGTGCCAGCAGTTACTGGGCCCGGGACAGGGGCTACGAGCAGTACTTC. It is translated as CASSYWARDRGYEQYF.

This clone has ten or more counts. The chain uses TRBV5-4 and TRBJ1-2; no reliable D call. The V gene lost 4 bases and the J gene lost 3 bases, with 10 bases spanning the gap. Germline CDR1 reads SGHNT; CDR2 reads YYREEE (reference sequence). CDR3 length: 13 residues. The CDR3 DNA reads TGTGCCAGCAGCCCGGACGGAGACTATGGCTACACCTTC. Its protein is CASSPDGDYGYTF.

The chain links TRBV5-1 to TRBJ2-2; 7 bases match TRBD2. V was clipped by 2 bases and J by 0 bases; unmatched bases: 7. Looked up from germline, CDR1 is SGHRS and CDR2 is YFSETQ. The CDR3 sequence is 17 residues long. CDR3 in DNA: TGCGCCAGCAGCTTTGGGGTAGCGGGCGCGAACACCGGGGAGCTGTTTTTT. This encodes CASSFGVAGANTGELFF.

The chain links TRBV27 to TRBJ1-2; D gene unclear. Between the trimmed V and J ends, which lost 0 bases and 2 bases, there was a span of 10 bases. Germline CDR1 is MNHEY and CDR2 is SMNVEV (reference sequence). This CDR3 comprises 15 residues. CDR3 sequence: CASSLSWDTNYGYTF. The CDR3 nucleotides are TGTGCCAGCAGTTTATCTTGGGATACAAACTATGGCTACACCTTC.

This clone showed up just a few times. This sequence joins TRBV4-3 and TRBJ1-2; no reliable D call. The germline gives CDR1 LGHNA, CDR2 YSLEER. The CDR3 length is 13 residues. Trimming took off 3 bases at V and 6 bases at J, with 11 bases between the two ends. The CDR3 reads CASSHRPSHGYTF. The CDR3 DNA follows: TGCGCCAGCAGCCATAGGCCCTCCCATGGCTACACCTTC.

V is TRBV28 and J is TRBJ1-2; D call uncertain. Germline CDR1 reads MDHEN; CDR2 reads SYDVKM. V was cut by 1 base and J by 7 bases, with 10 bases left in between. The CDR3 runs 13 residues. The CDR3 DNA reads as TGTGCCAGCAGTTTATTGGGAGTGGGTGGCTACACCTTC. It is translated as CASSLLGVGGYTF.

The chain employs TRBV28 and TRBJ1-5; a possible D gene is TRBD1 (5 bases). Germline loops: CDR1 MDHEN, CDR2 SYDVKM. Trimming took 8 bases from V and 0 from J, leaving 8 bases between them. The CDR3 contains 13 residues. The CDR3 DNA is TGTGCCAGCCGACAGCATAGCAATCAGCCCCAGCATTTT. The encoded protein is CASRQHSNQPQHF.

The chain combines TRBV7-2 with TRBJ2-7; 9 nucleotides align to TRBD2. Germline CDR1 is SGHTA and CDR2 is FQGNSA. This CDR3 has 15 residues. V dropped 7 bases and J dropped 3; count of bases not matched to a gene: 10. The CDR3 region is CASTPGLAGNYEQYF. Written as DNA, the CDR3 is TGTGCCAGCACCCCCGGGCTAGCGGGGAACTACGAGCAGTACTTC.

This chain connects TRBV6-6 to TRBJ2-7; possibly TRBD2 for D (6 bases). Trimming pared 5 bases from V and 5 bases from J, leaving 19 bases between. Germline assignment: CDR1 MNHNY and CDR2 SVGAGI (reference sequence). The CDR3 has 15 amino acids. This CDR3 reads CASSGGTPRRNEQYF. CDR3 DNA sequence: TGTGCCAGCAGTGGCGGGACGCCCCGTCGGAACGAGCAGTACTTC.

This clone was seen a handful of times. This chain connects TRBV1 to TRBJ2-4; the table's TRBD1 call for D was not verified on the DNA. TRBV1 is a pseudogene locus. The CDR3 runs 18 residues. The CDR3 loop is CTSSPNHRGVGAKNIQYF. The CDR3 nucleotides are TGCACCAGCAGCCCCAATCACAGGGGGGTTGGGGCCAAAAACATTCAGTACTTC.